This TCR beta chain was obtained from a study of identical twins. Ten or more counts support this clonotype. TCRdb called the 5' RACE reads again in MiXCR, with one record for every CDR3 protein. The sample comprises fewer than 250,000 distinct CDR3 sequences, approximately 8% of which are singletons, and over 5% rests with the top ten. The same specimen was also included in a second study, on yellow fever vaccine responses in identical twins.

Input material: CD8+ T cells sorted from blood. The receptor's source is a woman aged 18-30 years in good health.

The CDR3 protein is CATSDLRADTDTQYF. CDR3 DNA: TGTGCCACCAGTGATTTGCGGGCGGACACAGATACGCAGTATTTT. The chain carries TRBV24-1 and TRBJ2-3; D is unresolved. The V gene lost 0 bases and the J gene lost 2 bases, with 8 bases spanning the gap. Germline CDR1 is KGHDR and CDR2 is SFDVKD. This CDR3 is built from 15 residues.